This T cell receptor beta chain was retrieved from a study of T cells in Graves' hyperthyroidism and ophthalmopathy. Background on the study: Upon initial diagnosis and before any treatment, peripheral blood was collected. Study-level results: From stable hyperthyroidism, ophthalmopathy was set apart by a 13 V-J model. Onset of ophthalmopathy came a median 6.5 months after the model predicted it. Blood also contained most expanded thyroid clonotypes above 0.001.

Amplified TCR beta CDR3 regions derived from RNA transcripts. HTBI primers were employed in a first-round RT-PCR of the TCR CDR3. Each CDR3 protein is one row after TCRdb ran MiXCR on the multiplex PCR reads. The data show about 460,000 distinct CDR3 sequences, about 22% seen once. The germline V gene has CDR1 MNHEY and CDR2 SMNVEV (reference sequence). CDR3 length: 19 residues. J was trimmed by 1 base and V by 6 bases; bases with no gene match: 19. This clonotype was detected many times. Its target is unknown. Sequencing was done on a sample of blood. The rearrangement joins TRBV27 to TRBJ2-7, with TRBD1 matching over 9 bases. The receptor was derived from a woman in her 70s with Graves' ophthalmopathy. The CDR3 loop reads CASRTGGGWSVPQSYEQYF. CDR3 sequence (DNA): TGTGCCAGCAGGACAGGGGGGGGCTGGTCTGTCCCTCAATCCTACGAGCAGTACTTC.